Described below is a single T cell receptor beta chain sequence and its context. A junction boundary mismatches the germline segment, possibly from a read error. This same CDR3 is encoded by further DNA sequences in the sample. This sample was taken from a study of metastatic and nonmetastatic thyroid tumors. Whole-study context: Thyroid patients, malignant and benign, had repertoires compared across blood and tumor or nodule tissue.

TCRdb re-processed the PCR reads through MiXCR. The profile shows tens of thousands of clones, roughly 12% of them singletons. Germline assignment: CDR1 DFQATT and CDR2 SNEGSKA (reference sequence). CDR3 length: 14 residues. Prior to thyroid surgery, none of the patients had received any treatment. The chain carries TRBV20-1 and TRBJ1-1, with D unresolved. Sequenced: blood. This clonotype was sampled from a female donor with papillary thyroid cancer or a benign thyroid nodule (not recorded which). Some clones in this sample may be carry-over from other donors' samples. Written as DNA, the CDR3 is TGCAGTGCTAGGGCAGGATATCCCCTTGCTGAGGCTTTCTTT. As protein: CSARAGYPLAEAFF.